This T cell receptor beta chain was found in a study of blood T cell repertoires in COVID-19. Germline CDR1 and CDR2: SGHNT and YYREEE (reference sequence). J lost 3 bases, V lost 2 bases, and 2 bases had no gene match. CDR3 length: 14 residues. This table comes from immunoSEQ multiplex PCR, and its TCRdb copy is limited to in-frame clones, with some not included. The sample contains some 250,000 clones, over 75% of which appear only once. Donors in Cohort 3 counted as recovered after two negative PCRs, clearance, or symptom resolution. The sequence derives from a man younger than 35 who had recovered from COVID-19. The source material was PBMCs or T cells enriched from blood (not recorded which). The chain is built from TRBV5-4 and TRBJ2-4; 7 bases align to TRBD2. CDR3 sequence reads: CASSFRDYKNIQYF. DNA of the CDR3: TGTGCCAGCAGCTTCCGGGACTACAAAAACATTCAGTACTTC.